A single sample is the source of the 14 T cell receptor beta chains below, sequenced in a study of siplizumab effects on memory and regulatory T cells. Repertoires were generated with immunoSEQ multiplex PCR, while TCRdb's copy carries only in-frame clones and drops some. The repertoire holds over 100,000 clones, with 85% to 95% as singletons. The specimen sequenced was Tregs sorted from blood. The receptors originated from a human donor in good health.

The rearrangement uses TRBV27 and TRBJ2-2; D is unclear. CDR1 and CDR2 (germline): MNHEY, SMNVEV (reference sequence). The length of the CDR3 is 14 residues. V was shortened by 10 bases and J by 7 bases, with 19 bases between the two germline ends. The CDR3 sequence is CATRYTAVGGELFF. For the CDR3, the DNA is TGTGCCACCCGCTACACGGCCGTTGGCGGGGAGCTGTTTTTT.

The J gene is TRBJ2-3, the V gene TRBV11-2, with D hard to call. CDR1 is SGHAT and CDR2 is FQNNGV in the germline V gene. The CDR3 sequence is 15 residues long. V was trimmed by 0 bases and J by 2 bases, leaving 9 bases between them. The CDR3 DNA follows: TGTGCCAGCAGCTTAGATCACAGAAACACAGATACGCAGTATTTT. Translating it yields CASSLDHRNTDTQYF.

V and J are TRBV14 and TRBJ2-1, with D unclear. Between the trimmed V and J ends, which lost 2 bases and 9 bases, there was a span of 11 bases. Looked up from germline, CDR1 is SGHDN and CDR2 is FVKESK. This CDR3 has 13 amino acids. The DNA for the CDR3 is TGTGCCAGCAGCCAACGCTGGTTGGCTGAGCAGTTCTTC. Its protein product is CASSQRWLAEQFF.

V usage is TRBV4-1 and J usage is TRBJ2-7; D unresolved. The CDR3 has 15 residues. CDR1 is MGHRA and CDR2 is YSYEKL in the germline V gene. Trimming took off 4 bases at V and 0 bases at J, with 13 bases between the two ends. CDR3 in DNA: TGCGCCAGCAGCCCCCACTACCGGATCTCCTACGAGCAGTACTTC. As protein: CASSPHYRISYEQYF.

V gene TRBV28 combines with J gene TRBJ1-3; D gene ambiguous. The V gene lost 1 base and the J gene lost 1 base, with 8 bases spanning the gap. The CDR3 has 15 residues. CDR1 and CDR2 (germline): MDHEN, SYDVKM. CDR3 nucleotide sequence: TGTGCCAGCAGTTTATTAACCGGATCTGGAAACACCATATATTTT. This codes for CASSLLTGSGNTIYF.

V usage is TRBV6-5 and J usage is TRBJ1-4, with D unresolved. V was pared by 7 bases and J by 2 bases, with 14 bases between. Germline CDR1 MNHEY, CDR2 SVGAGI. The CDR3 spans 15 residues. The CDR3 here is CASKGLVGTNEKLFF. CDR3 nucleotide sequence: TGTGCCAGCAAGGGTTTAGTTGGGACTAATGAAAAACTGTTTTTT.

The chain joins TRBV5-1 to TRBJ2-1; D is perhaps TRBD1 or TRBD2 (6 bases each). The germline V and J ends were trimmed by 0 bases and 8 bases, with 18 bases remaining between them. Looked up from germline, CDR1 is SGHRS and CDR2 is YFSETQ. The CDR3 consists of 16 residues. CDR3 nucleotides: TGCGCCAGCAGCTTGGGGTTAAGGGGGGCGATGGATGAGCAGTTCTTC. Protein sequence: CASSLGLRGAMDEQFF.

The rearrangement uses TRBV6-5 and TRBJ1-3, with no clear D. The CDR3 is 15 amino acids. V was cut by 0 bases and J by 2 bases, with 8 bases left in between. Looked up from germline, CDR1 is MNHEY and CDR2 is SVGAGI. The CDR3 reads CASSYSRRTGNTIYF. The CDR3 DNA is TGTGCCAGCAGTTACTCCAGGCGGACTGGAAACACCATATATTTT.

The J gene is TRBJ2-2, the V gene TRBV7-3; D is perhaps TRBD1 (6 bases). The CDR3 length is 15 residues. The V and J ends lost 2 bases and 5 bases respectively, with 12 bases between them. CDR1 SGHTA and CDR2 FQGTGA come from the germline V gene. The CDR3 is CASSLSRGSTGELFF. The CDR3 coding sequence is TGTGCCAGCAGCTTATCAAGGGGGTCTACCGGGGAGCTGTTTTTT.

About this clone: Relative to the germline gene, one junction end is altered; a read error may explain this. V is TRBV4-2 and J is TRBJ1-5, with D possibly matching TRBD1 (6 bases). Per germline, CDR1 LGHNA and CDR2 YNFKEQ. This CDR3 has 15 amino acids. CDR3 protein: CASSQVSDSSQPQHF. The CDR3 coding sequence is TGTGCCAGCAGCCAAGTGTCGGACAGCAGTCAGCCCCAGCATTTT.

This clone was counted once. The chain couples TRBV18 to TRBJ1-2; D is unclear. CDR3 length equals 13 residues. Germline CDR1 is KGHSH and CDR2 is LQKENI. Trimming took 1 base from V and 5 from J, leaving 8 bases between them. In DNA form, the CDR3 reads TGTGCCAGCTCACCACGGGCATTATATGGCTACACCTTC. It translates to CASSPRALYGYTF.

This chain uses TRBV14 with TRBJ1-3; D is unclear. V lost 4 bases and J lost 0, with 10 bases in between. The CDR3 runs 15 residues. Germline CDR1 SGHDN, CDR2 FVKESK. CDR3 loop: CASSLLGLSGNTIYF. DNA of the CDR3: TGTGCCAGCAGCCTGTTGGGCCTCTCTGGAAACACCATATATTTT.

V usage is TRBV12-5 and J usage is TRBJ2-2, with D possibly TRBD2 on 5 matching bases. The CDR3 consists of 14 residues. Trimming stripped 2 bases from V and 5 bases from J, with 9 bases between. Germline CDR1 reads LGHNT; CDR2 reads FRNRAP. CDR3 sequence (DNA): TGTGCTAGTGGTTTGATAGAGGGAACCGGGGAGCTGTTTTTT. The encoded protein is CASGLIEGTGELFF.

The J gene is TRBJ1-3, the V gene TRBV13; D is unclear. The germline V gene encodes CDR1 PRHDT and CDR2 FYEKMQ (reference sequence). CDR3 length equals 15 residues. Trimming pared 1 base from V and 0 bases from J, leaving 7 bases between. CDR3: CASSLELHSGNTIYF. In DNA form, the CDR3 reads TGTGCCAGCAGCTTAGAACTCCACTCTGGAAACACCATATATTTT.